These 22 T cell receptor beta chains share one sample of origin, sequenced in a study of cytomegalovirus exposure and HLA in healthy donors. Both 60 Vbeta primers and 13 Jbeta primers went into the PCR. Generated by immunoSEQ multiplex PCR, the TCRdb table keeps only in-frame clones and is missing some. Seen in this sample are about 140,000 clones; the ten most common clones hold approximately 2%. The sequencing sample was made of PBMCs. The origin of the receptors is a woman younger than 35 in good health and CMV-seronegative.

V gene TRBV6-1 combines with J gene TRBJ2-1; 9 bases align to TRBD2. Germline V gene data show CDR1 as MNHNS and CDR2 as SASEGT. This CDR3 has 15 residues. Trimming took 5 bases from V and 6 from J; bases not matched to a gene: 8. The CDR3 DNA reads TGTGCCAGCAGTTCCTGGACTAGCGAGGGCAATGAGCAGTTCTTC. It specifies CASSSWTSEGNEQFF.

The chain links TRBV6-1 to TRBJ2-7; D call uncertain. Germline CDR1 and CDR2: MNHNS and SASEGT. The CDR3 extends over 14 amino acids. Trimming removed 1 base from V and 3 bases from J, with 10 bases in between. CDR3 bases: TGTGCCAGCAGTGAAGAAGACTTATTCTACGAGCAGTACGTC. Residues: CASSEEDLFYEQYV.

Points on this clone: This CDR3 is also generated by other DNA sequences in the sample. The chain joins TRBV30 to TRBJ2-5, with 10 positions matching TRBD2. Germline loops: CDR1 GTSNPN, CDR2 SVGIG (reference sequence). This CDR3 contains 15 residues. The J segment lost 3 bases and the V segment lost 0 bases, leaving 4 bases of the junction unmatched. The CDR3 DNA follows: TGTGCCTGGAGTGTAGGGCTAGCGGGAGAAGAGACCCAGTACTTC. Translation gives CAWSVGLAGEETQYF.

The genes are TRBV5-1 and TRBJ2-7; possible D gene TRBD2, 6 bases. CDR3 length equals 15 residues. CDR1 and CDR2 (germline): SGHRS, YFSETQ. V lost 1 base and J lost 5, with 16 bases in between. The CDR3 DNA sequence: TGCGCCAGCAGCTTGTTGAATCATGGGGGGAACGAGCAGTACTTC. It is translated as CASSLLNHGGNEQYF.

The chain recombines TRBV19 with TRBJ2-7; D uncertain. The germline gives CDR1 LNHDA, CDR2 SQIVND (reference sequence). CDR3 size: 14 residues. The V end lost 6 bases, the J end lost 1 base, and 13 bases lay between the germline ends. Written as DNA, the CDR3 is TGTGCCAGTAGCCGTTTCAGGAATTCCTACGAGCAGTACTTC. Residues: CASSRFRNSYEQYF.

The chain employs TRBV5-1 and TRBJ2-2, with 13 bases identical to TRBD2. Losses at the gene ends were 4 bases for V and 6 bases for J; bases not matched to a gene: 6. The CDR3 is 16 residues long. CDR1 and CDR2 from the germline V gene are SGHRS and YFSETQ. CDR3 sequence reads: CASSAPGLAGSGELFF. CDR3 nucleotides: TGCGCCAGCAGCGCACCGGGACTAGCGGGATCCGGGGAGCTGTTTTTT.

The rearrangement joins TRBV4-1 to TRBJ2-1; D not resolved. The CDR3 covers 13 residues. Germline values: CDR1 MGHRA, CDR2 YSYEKL. V was pared by 3 bases and J by 7 bases, with 10 bases between. The CDR3 DNA is TGCGCCAGCAGCCACCCCCTAACGAATGAGCAGTTCTTC. Translated, it gives CASSHPLTNEQFF.

This sequence joins TRBV10-2 and TRBJ2-7; TRBD2 agrees at 12 bases. Germline CDR1 and CDR2: WSHSY and SAAADI. The CDR3 is 14 residues long. V was clipped by 8 bases and J by 6 bases; unmatched bases: 8. The DNA for the CDR3 is TGCGCCAGCGGGAATGGACTAGCGGGATTCGAGCAGTACGTC. Protein: CASGNGLAGFEQYV.

The DNA of the CDR3 is TGTGCCAGCACCCGACTGACAGGGAACGAGCAGTACTTC. Protein: CASTRLTGNEQYF. This chain uses TRBV6-1 with TRBJ2-5, with 7 bases fitting TRBD1. The J call may be faulty, since TRBJ2-7 better matches the DNA end. The CDR3 is 13 residues long. The germline V gene has CDR1 MNHNS and CDR2 SASEGT.

The genes are TRBV27 and TRBJ2-1, with D tentatively TRBD1 (5 bases). V lost 6 bases to trimming and J lost 4 bases, with 13 bases between them. This CDR3 is built from 14 residues. CDR1 MNHEY and CDR2 SMNVEV come from the germline V gene (reference sequence). CDR3 coding DNA: TGTGCCAGCAGGGGGCCGGCGGAGTACAATGAGCAGTTCTTC. It translates to CASRGPAEYNEQFF.

In nucleotides, the CDR3 is TGTGCCAGCAGCTTTTGGAGCGGAACGAACACCGGGGAGCTGTTTTTT. Translation: CASSFWSGTNTGELFF. The V and J genes are TRBV7-2 and TRBJ2-2, with D perhaps TRBD2 (5 bases). This CDR3 is built from 16 residues. Germline CDR1 is SGHTA and CDR2 is FQGNSA. Trimming removed 3 bases from V and 0 bases from J, with 11 bases in between. Supplemented by reference TRBV7-2 and TRBJ2-2, the full variable domain reads GAGVSQSPSNKVTEKGKDVELRCDPISGHTALYWYRQSLGQGLEFLIYFQGNSAPDKSGLPSDRFSAERTGGSVSTLTIQRTQQEDSAVYLCASSFWSGTNTGELFFGEGSRLTVL.

CDR3: CASSRDSGRYTEAFF. The CDR3 DNA follows: TGTGCCAGCTCCCGTGACAGCGGGAGGTACACTGAAGCTTTCTTT. The V gene is TRBV18, the J gene TRBJ1-1, with D possibly being TRBD1 (5 bases). The CDR3 spans 15 residues. V lost 6 bases and J 3 bases, leaving 17 bases between the germline ends. Germline CDR1 KGHSH, CDR2 LQKENI.

V is TRBV29-1 and J is TRBJ2-7, with 9 positions matching TRBD1. The V gene's germline CDR1 is SQVTM and CDR2 ANQGSEA. V shed 0 bases and J 3 bases; nucleotides not matched to a gene: 6. The CDR3 spans 15 residues. CDR3 protein: CSVEDPQGANYEQYF. For the CDR3, the DNA is TGCAGCGTTGAAGATCCACAGGGGGCTAACTACGAGCAGTACTTC.

The genes are TRBV15 and TRBJ1-2; 10 bases match TRBD1. CDR1 and CDR2 (germline): LNHNV, YYDKDF (reference sequence). J gave up 4 bases and V 0 bases, and 8 bases lay outside the gene matches. This CDR3 contains 17 residues. CDR3 sequence reads: CATSRDPGQGSGYGYTF. The CDR3 DNA reads TGTGCCACCAGCAGAGACCCGGGACAGGGGTCTGGCTATGGCTACACCTTC.

V and J are TRBV2 and TRBJ2-5; a possible D gene is TRBD2 (5 bases). The CDR3 runs to 15 residues. The V end lost 4 bases, the J end lost 1 base, and 13 bases lay between the germline ends. Germline lookup yields CDR1 SNHLY and CDR2 FYNNEI. The CDR3 DNA reads as TGTGCCAGCAGTGGGGTCCTGAGGGCCCAAGAGACCCAGTACTTC. Amino acids: CASSGVLRAQETQYF.

The chain carries TRBV10-2 and TRBJ2-1; tentatively, D is TRBD2 (6 bases). The CDR3 is 17 amino acids. Per the germline V gene, CDR1 is WSHSY and CDR2 is SAAADI. V was shortened by 3 bases and J by 0 bases, with 15 bases between the two germline ends. The chain's CDR3 is CASSDRGSGSSYNEQFF. Here the CDR3 DNA reads TGCGCCAGCAGTGATAGGGGTAGCGGAAGCTCCTACAATGAGCAGTTCTTC.

V gene TRBV5-1 combines with J gene TRBJ2-3; TRBD1 aligns across 12 bases. V trimming: 4 bases; J trimming: 7 bases; junction bases outside the gene matches: 7. The CDR3 extends over 15 amino acids. From germline, CDR1 is SGHRS and CDR2 YFSETQ. CDR3 bases: TGCGCCAGCAGCCACCGGGACAGGGGGCCGAATACGCAGTATTTT. Its translation is CASSHRDRGPNTQYF.

J is TRBJ2-3 and V is TRBV5-1, with D tentatively TRBD2 (6 bases). The CDR3 runs to 16 residues. With 4 bases removed from V and 0 bases from J, the gap between germline ends came to 15 bases. Germline V CDR1 and CDR2: SGHRS, YFSETQ. The CDR3 nucleotides are TGCGCCAGCAGCCCCGGTGGTAGCGGAAGCACAGATACGCAGTATTTT. Its translation: CASSPGGSGSTDTQYF.

The chain employs TRBV21-1 and TRBJ1-4. TRBV21-1 is a pseudogene locus. The CDR3 covers 17 residues. CDR3 region: CASSKWGGGLNNEKLFF. The CDR3 bases are TGTGCCAGCAGCAAATGGGGTGGAGGGCTCAATAATGAAAAACTGTTTTTT.

The chain is built from TRBV4-3 and TRBJ2-2, with 15 bases fitting TRBD2. Trimming cost V 3 bases and J 7 bases; bases outside gene matches: 6. The CDR3 loop spans 17 amino acids. The germline CDR1 and CDR2 sequences are LGHNA and YSLEER. The CDR3 here is CASSHSGLAGGGGELFF. The CDR3 region has the DNA TGCGCCAGCAGCCACTCGGGACTAGCGGGAGGAGGCGGGGAGCTGTTTTTT.

The V call is TRBV6-5, the J call TRBJ2-7; D may be TRBD1 (6 bases). Per the germline V gene, CDR1 is MNHEY and CDR2 is SVGAGI. This CDR3 has 16 amino acids. V was shortened by 2 bases and J by 4 bases, with 18 bases between the two germline ends. CDR3 region: CASSYTGVRRGYEQYF. The CDR3 DNA sequence: TGTGCCAGCAGTTACACCGGGGTGCGCAGGGGATACGAGCAGTACTTC.

The rearrangement joins TRBV7-3 to TRBJ1-1; 9 nucleotides line up with TRBD1. The CDR3 consists of 13 residues. Per the germline V gene, CDR1 is SGHTA and CDR2 is FQGTGA. V lost 3 bases to trimming and J lost 8 bases; unmatched junction nucleotides: 4. The CDR3 nucleotides read TGTGCCAGCAGCTTGCGGGACAGGGAGGAAGCTTTCTTT. Protein: CASSLRDREEAFF.